Shown below are 7 T cell receptor beta chains from a single sample sequenced in a study of T cells in tuberculosis. Profiling relied on immunoSEQ multiplex PCR, and the TCRdb table lists in-frame clones only, not all of them. The sample lists 30,000 to 40,000 clones, 93% occurring once. Time point of the sample: new active TB diagnosis, blood taken before or within 7 days of starting treatment. The sequencing here drew on PBMCs, taken at tuberculosis diagnosis. These TCRs come from an adult with tuberculosis.

This clone was observed a single time. The rearrangement joins TRBV5-1 to TRBJ2-5; tentative D call: TRBD1 (5 bases). The CDR3 has 15 residues. V lost 6 bases, J lost 2 bases, and 17 bases lay in between. The germline V gene has CDR1 SGHRS and CDR2 YFSETQ. The CDR3 sequence is CASTPWGSAQETQYF. For the CDR3, the DNA is TGCGCCAGCACCCCGTGGGGCTCTGCACAAGAGACCCAGTACTTC.

This sequence joins TRBV11-2 and TRBJ2-5, with 10 bases that match TRBD1. This CDR3 comprises 15 residues. The junction had 3 bases not matched to a gene; V was cut back by 3 bases and J by 2 bases. Germline V gene sequence: CDR1 SGHAT, CDR2 FQNNGV. As DNA, the CDR3 is TGTGCCAGCAGCTTTTGGACAGGGGGTCAAGAGACCCAGTACTTC. Its protein is CASSFWTGGQETQYF.

The V and J genes are TRBV7-2 and TRBJ1-2; D is ambiguous. With 5 bases removed from V and 2 bases from J, the gap between germline ends came to 12 bases. Germline V gene sequence: CDR1 SGHTA, CDR2 FQGNSA. The CDR3 has 14 amino acids. Here the CDR3 DNA reads TGTGCCAGCAGCCCAGGCGTGCAGAACTATGGCTACACCTTC. It codes for CASSPGVQNYGYTF.

The chain combines TRBV12-5 with TRBJ2-5; D might be TRBD2 (7 bases). The CDR3 length is 13 residues. Trimming took 7 bases from V and 5 from J, leaving 14 bases between them. Germline V gives CDR1 LGHNT, CDR2 FRNRAP. CDR3 in DNA: TGTGCTAGTGCCCTGGGGGGGCGCGAGACCCAGTACTTC. Encoded protein: CASALGGRETQYF. The complete variable domain, with remaining parts taken from reference TRBV12-5 and TRBJ2-5, reads DARVTQTPRHKVTEMGQEVTMRCQPILGHNTVFWYRQTMMQGLELLAYFRNRAPLDDSGMPKDRFSAEMPDATLATLKIQPSEPRDSAVYFCASALGGRETQYFGPGTRLLVL.

V is TRBV10-3 and J is TRBJ1-5, with TRBD1 as a possible D gene (5 bases). Germline CDR1 reads ENHRY; CDR2 reads SYGVKD. The CDR3 is made up of 13 amino acids. Trimming shortened V by 7 bases and J by 7 bases, and 14 bases separated the two germline ends. The DNA for the CDR3 is TGTGCCATCAACCAGGGCGGGGAACAGCCCCAGCATTTT. Its protein product is CAINQGGEQPQHF.

V gene TRBV2 combines with J gene TRBJ2-7; 9 nucleotides agree with TRBD2. From germline, CDR1 is SNHLY and CDR2 FYNNEI. Trimming removed 2 bases from V and 4 bases from J; junction bases left unmatched: 6. This CDR3 has 15 amino acids. The CDR3 spells CASSETAGGPYEQYF. CDR3 coding DNA: TGTGCCAGCAGTGAAACAGCGGGAGGCCCTTACGAGCAGTACTTC.

The genes are TRBV2 and TRBJ2-1, with TRBD2 matching 14 bases. The V segment lost 6 bases and the J segment 5 bases; nucleotides outside the gene matches: 3. Looked up from germline, CDR1 is SNHLY and CDR2 is FYNNEI. This CDR3 has 15 amino acids. In nucleotides, the CDR3 is TGTGCCAGCAGGGGGACTAGCGGGGGCCACAATGAGCAGTTCTTC. Its protein is CASRGTSGGHNEQFF. The variable domain in full, completed from reference TRBV2 and TRBJ2-1, reads EPEVTQTPSHQVTQMGQEVILRCVPISNHLYFYWYRQILGQKVEFLVSFYNNEISEKSEIFDDQFSVERPDGSNFTLKIRSTKLEDSAMYFCASRGTSGGHNEQFFGPGTRLTVL.